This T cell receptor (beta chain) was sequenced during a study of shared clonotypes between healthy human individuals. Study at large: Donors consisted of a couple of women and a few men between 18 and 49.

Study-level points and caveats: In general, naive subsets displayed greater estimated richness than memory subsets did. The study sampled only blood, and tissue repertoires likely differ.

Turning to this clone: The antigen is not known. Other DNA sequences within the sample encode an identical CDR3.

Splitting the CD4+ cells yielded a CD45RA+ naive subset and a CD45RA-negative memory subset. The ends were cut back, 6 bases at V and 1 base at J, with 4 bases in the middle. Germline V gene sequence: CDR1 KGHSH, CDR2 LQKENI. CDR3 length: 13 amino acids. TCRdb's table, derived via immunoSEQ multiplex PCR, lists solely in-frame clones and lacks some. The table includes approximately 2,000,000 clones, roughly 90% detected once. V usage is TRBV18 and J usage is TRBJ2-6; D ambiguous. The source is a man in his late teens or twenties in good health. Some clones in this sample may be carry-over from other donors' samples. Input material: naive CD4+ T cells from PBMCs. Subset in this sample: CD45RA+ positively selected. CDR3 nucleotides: TGTGCCAGCTCCCGTTCTGGGGCCAACGTCCTGACTTTC. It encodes CASSRSGANVLTF.